The sequence of this TCR beta chain was determined in a study of cytomegalovirus exposure and HLA in healthy donors. The PCR employed 60 Vbeta primers together with 13 Jbeta primers. Data came from immunoSEQ multiplex PCR; TCRdb stores just in-frame clones and leaves some out. The sample yields tens of thousands of clones, less than 85% seen once. Germline V CDR1 and CDR2: SGHTA, FQGNSA. The CDR3 length is 14 residues. V was pared by 3 bases and J by 11 bases, with 6 bases of the junction left unmatched. This clone was detected once. The antigen is undetermined. Study-wide findings and caveats: The likely explanation for a cluster of highly shared sequence variants was sequencing artifact. Further analysis was carried out later, and it showed several of the most significant clusters appearing linked to common viral pathogens. Researchers reportedly found TCR beta sequences accurately predicted most subjects' HLA-A and HLA-B alleles. Presence/absence analyses supposed approximately even sequencing depth among donors.

The rearrangement links TRBV7-2 to TRBJ1-6, with 8 bases matching TRBD1. Sample: PBMCs. The receptor was derived from a woman aged 60 to 75 in good health and CMV-seropositive. CDR3: CASSLTGDGPPLHF. For the CDR3, the DNA is TGTGCCAGCAGCTTGACAGGGGATGGGCCACCCCTCCACTTT.